Each of the 9 T cell receptor beta chains below was sequenced from the same sample in a study of blood T cell repertoires in COVID-19. The repertoire was sequenced with immunoSEQ multiplex PCR; TCRdb's copy has only in-frame clones and lacks some. The sample has 250,000 or so clones, nearly 90% seen once. The source material was PBMCs or T cells enriched from blood (not recorded which). Every receptor here comes from a man aged 30-40 years who had recovered from COVID-19.

This chain connects TRBV6-5 to TRBJ1-1; 7 bases map to TRBD1. The V gene end was trimmed by 6 bases and the J gene end by 7 bases; junction bases not matched to a gene: 8. The V gene's germline CDR1 is MNHEY and CDR2 SVGAGI. The CDR3 consists of 13 residues. In DNA, the CDR3 is TGTGCCAGCAGGGTAACAGGGGCGAGTGAAGCTTTCTTT. It codes for CASRVTGASEAFF.

The CDR3 region has the DNA TGCGCCAGCTGCCGGGACTTCTCCTACAATGAGCAGTTCTTC. Protein product: CASCRDFSYNEQFF. The rearrangement links TRBV5-1 to TRBJ2-1; perhaps TRBD2 as D (6 bases). V dropped 7 bases and J dropped 0 bases, with 11 bases sitting between them. This CDR3 region has 14 residues. CDR1 is SGHRS and CDR2 is YFSETQ in the germline V gene.

This clone was recorded many times. This rearrangement joins TRBV6-4 to TRBJ2-3, with 8 bases aligning to TRBD2. Trimming took 3 bases from V and 1 from J; bases not matched to a gene: 0. Germline V lookup: CDR1 MRHNA, CDR2 SNTAGT. The CDR3 sequence is 14 residues long. CDR3 in amino acids: CASSERGGTDTQYF. In DNA form, the CDR3 reads TGTGCCAGCAGTGAGCGGGGGGGCACAGATACGCAGTATTTT.

V usage is TRBV2 and J usage is TRBJ2-7; no clear D gene. Trimming took 7 bases from V and 3 from J, leaving 16 bases between them. Germline loops: CDR1 SNHLY, CDR2 FYNNEI. The CDR3 length is 14 residues. This CDR3 is CASIYRARLYEQYF. CDR3 DNA sequence: TGTGCCAGCATTTACAGAGCACGGCTCTACGAGCAGTACTTC.

The V and J genes are TRBV14 and TRBJ2-2; D is unclear. The CDR3 contains 17 residues. The germline V gene encodes CDR1 SGHDN and CDR2 FVKESK. The ends were cut back, 0 bases at V and 5 bases at J, with 16 bases in the middle. CDR3 sequence reads: CASSQDASSTPTGELFF. The CDR3 DNA reads TGTGCCAGCAGCCAAGATGCGAGTAGTACGCCAACCGGGGAGCTGTTTTTT.

V is TRBV4-1 and J is TRBJ1-3; TRBD1 agrees at 8 bases. The CDR3 extends over 16 amino acids. Unmatched junction bases numbered 13, after V lost 4 bases and J lost 8 bases. Looked up from germline, CDR1 is MGHRA and CDR2 is YSYEKL. The CDR3 DNA reads TGCGCCAGCAGCCGACTTTCCGGGACAGGTATAGACACCATATATTTT. It yields the protein CASSRLSGTGIDTIYF.

The chain joins TRBV7-9 to TRBJ1-3, with 10 bases that match TRBD1. V lost 5 bases, J lost 5 bases, and 6 bases stayed unmatched. The CDR3 length is 15 residues. CDR1 SEHNR and CDR2 FQNEAQ come from the germline V gene (reference sequence). CDR3 protein: CASSDRTGGRNTIYF. In DNA form, the CDR3 reads TGTGCCAGCAGCGATCGGACAGGGGGACGAAACACCATATATTTT. Full variable domain (missing parts from reference TRBV7-9 and TRBJ1-3): DTGVSQNPRHKITKRGQNVTFRCDPISEHNRLYWYRQTLGQGPEFLTYFQNEAQLEKSRLLSDRFSAERPKGSFSTLEIQRTEQGDSAMYLCASSDRTGGRNTIYFGEGSWLTVV.

This clone was detected a few times. Other DNA sequences in this sample translate to the same CDR3. The rearrangement uses TRBV12-3 or TRBV12-4 and TRBJ2-7; 7 bases are shared with TRBD2. The V and J ends lost 5 bases and 4 bases, in that order; junction bases with no gene match: 2. The CDR3 runs 12 residues. CDR3 sequence: CASSSGVYEQYF. The CDR3 DNA is TGTGCCAGCAGTAGCGGGGTTTACGAGCAGTACTTC.

This clone was found once. The chain has TRBV5-6 and TRBJ1-5, with 9 bases fitting TRBD1. Germline-derived CDR1 and CDR2 are SGHDT and YYEEEE. The CDR3 runs to 14 residues. V shed 4 bases, J shed 6 bases, and the junction held 5 bases outside the gene matches. CDR3 sequence reads: CASSRGQGSQPQHF. The CDR3 nucleotides read TGTGCCAGCAGCAGAGGACAGGGGAGTCAGCCCCAGCATTTT.